The 6 T cell receptor beta chains below come from one sample, sequenced in a study of blood T cell repertoires in COVID-19. Produced via immunoSEQ multiplex PCR; TCRdb's table is partial and in-frame only. Here the sample spans around 69,000 clones, roughly 84% being singletons. The sequenced sample was peripheral blood. The receptors here all came from a middle-aged man with active COVID-19.

V is TRBV5-1 and J is TRBJ1-2; the D gene is possibly TRBD1 (6 bases). V gave up 0 bases and J gave up 5 bases, with 14 bases separating them. Germline values: CDR1 SGHRS, CDR2 YFSETQ. The CDR3 has 15 residues. The CDR3 bases are TGCGCCAGCAGCTTGGACGGGACACGGATTTATGGCTACACCTTC. Its translation: CASSLDGTRIYGYTF.

V and J are TRBV7-2 and TRBJ2-3, with TRBD2 matching 13 bases. CDR3 size: 15 residues. With V trimmed by 5 bases and J by 4 bases, 3 bases remained unmatched. Germline CDR1 and CDR2: SGHTA and FQGNSA. CDR3 nucleotides: TGTGCCAGCAGCGATACTAGCGGGAGGGCAGATACGCAGTATTTT. Residues: CASSDTSGRADTQYF.

The chain joins TRBV5-8 to TRBJ2-6, with D hard to call. Germline values: CDR1 SGHTS, CDR2 YDEGEE. CDR3 length: 14 residues. The V end was cut by 2 bases, the J end by 5 bases, with 8 bases between. The CDR3 region is CASSLSLWANVLTF. CDR3 DNA sequence: TGTGCCAGCAGCTTATCTCTTTGGGCCAACGTCCTGACTTTC.

A few counts support this clone. The rearrangement uses TRBV18 and TRBJ1-1, with 8 bases that match TRBD1. The CDR3 is made up of 15 amino acids. Trimming cost V 3 bases and J 1 base; bases outside gene matches: 4. Germline CDR1 reads KGHSH; CDR2 reads LQKENI. CDR3 residues: CASSPIQGANTEAFF. DNA for the CDR3: TGTGCCAGCTCACCGATCCAGGGGGCGAACACTGAAGCTTTCTTT.

The chain carries TRBV19 and TRBJ2-3, with a tentative D call TRBD2 (5 bases). V was clipped by 4 bases and J by 2 bases, with 19 bases between them. The CDR3 runs to 17 residues. CDR1 and CDR2 from the germline V gene are LNHDA and SQIVND (reference sequence). The CDR3 region has the DNA TGTGCCAGTAGTAACCCACCCGGGGTGTGGAACACAGATACGCAGTATTTT. This encodes CASSNPPGVWNTDTQYF.

The chain carries TRBV2 and TRBJ2-1; D uncertain. Germline CDR1 SNHLY, CDR2 FYNNEI. There are 14 residues in the CDR3. With 2 bases removed from V and 8 bases from J, the gap between germline ends came to 13 bases. CDR3 bases: TGTGCCAGCAGTGAAACCCCGAGGCCCCATGAGCAGTTCTTC. This codes for CASSETPRPHEQFF.